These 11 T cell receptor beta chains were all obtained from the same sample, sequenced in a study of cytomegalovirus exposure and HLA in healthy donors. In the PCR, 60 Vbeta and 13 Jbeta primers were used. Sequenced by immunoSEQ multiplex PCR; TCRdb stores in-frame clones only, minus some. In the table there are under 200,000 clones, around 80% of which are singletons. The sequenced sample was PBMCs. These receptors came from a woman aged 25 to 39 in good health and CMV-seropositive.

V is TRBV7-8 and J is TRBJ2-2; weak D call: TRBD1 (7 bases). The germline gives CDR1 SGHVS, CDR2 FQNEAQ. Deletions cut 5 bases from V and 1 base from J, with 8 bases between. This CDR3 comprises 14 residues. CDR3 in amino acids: CASSQGGNTGELFF. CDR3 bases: TGTGCCAGCAGCCAGGGGGGGAACACCGGGGAGCTGTTTTTT. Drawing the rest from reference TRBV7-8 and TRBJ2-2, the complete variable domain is GAGVSQSPRYKVAKRGQDVALRCDPISGHVSLFWYQQALGQGPEFLTYFQNEAQLDKSGLPSDRFFAERPEGSVSTLKIQRTQQEDSAVYLCASSQGGNTGELFFGEGSRLTVL.

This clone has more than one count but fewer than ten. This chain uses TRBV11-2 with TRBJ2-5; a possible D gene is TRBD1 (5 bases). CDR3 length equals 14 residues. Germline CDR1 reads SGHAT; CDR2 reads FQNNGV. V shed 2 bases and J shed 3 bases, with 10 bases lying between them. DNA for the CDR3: TGTGCCAGCAGCTTAAGGGGCAGAAAAGAGACCCAGTACTTC. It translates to CASSLRGRKETQYF.

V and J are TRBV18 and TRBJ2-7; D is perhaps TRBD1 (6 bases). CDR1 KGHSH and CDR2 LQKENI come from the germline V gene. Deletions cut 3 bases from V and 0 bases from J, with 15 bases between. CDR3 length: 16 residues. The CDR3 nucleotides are TGTGCCAGCTCACCGGGGCTGGGACAAAGCTCCTACGAGCAGTACTTC. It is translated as CASSPGLGQSSYEQYF.

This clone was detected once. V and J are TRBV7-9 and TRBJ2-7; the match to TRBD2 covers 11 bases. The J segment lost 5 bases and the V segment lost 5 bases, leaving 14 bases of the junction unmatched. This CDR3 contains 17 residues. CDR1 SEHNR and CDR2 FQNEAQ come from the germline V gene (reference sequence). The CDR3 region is CASSLRGVAGGLDEQYF. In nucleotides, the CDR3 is TGTGCCAGCAGCCTGCGGGGAGTAGCGGGGGGGCTGGACGAGCAGTACTTC. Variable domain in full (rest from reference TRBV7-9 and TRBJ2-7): DTGVSQNPRHKITKRGQNVTFRCDPISEHNRLYWYRQTLGQGPEFLTYFQNEAQLEKSRLLSDRFSAERPKGSFSTLEIQRTEQGDSAMYLCASSLRGVAGGLDEQYFGPGTRLTVT.

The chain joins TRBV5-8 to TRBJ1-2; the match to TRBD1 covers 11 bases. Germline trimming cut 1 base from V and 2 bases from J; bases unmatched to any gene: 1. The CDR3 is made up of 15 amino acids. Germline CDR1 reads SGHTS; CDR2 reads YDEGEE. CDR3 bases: TGTGCCAGCAGCTTGCGGGACAGGGGGAACTATGGCTACACCTTC. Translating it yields CASSLRDRGNYGYTF.

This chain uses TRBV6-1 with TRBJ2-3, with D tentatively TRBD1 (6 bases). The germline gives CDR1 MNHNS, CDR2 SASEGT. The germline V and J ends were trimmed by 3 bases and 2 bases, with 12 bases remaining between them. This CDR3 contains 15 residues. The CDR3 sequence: CASSDVPGDTDTQYF. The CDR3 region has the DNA TGTGCCAGCAGTGACGTGCCAGGGGACACAGATACGCAGTATTTT.

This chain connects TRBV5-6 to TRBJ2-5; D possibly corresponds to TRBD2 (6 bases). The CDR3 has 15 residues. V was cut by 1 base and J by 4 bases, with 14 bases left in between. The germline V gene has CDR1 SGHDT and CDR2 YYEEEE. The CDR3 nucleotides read TGTGCCAGCAGCTTGAGGAGACTAGGAGGAGAGACCCAGTACTTC. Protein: CASSLRRLGGETQYF.

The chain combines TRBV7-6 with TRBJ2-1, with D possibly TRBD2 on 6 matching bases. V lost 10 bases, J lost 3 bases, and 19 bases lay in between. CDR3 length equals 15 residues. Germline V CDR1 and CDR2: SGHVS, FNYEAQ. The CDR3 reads CATERDLANYNEQFF. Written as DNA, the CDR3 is TGTGCCACCGAAAGGGACCTAGCGAACTACAATGAGCAGTTCTTC.

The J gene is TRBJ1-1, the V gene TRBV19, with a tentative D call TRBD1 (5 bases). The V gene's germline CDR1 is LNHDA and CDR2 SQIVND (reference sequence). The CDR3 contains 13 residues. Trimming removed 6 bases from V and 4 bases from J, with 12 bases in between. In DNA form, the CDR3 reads TGTGCCAGTAGCCTGGTGGGGGGCACTGAAGCTTTCTTT. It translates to CASSLVGGTEAFF.

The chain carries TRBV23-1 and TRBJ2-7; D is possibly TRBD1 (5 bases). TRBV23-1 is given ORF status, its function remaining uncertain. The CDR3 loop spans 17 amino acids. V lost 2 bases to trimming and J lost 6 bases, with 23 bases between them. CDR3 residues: CASSQTRTQGWSSEQYF. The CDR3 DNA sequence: TGCGCCAGCAGTCAAACAAGGACCCAGGGATGGAGCTCCGAGCAGTACTTC.

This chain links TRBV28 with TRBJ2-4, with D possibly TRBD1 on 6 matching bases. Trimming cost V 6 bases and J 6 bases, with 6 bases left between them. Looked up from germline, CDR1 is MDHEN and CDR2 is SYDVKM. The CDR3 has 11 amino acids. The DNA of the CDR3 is TGTGCCAGCAGGGACAGAAACATTCAGTACTTC. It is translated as CASRDRNIQYF.